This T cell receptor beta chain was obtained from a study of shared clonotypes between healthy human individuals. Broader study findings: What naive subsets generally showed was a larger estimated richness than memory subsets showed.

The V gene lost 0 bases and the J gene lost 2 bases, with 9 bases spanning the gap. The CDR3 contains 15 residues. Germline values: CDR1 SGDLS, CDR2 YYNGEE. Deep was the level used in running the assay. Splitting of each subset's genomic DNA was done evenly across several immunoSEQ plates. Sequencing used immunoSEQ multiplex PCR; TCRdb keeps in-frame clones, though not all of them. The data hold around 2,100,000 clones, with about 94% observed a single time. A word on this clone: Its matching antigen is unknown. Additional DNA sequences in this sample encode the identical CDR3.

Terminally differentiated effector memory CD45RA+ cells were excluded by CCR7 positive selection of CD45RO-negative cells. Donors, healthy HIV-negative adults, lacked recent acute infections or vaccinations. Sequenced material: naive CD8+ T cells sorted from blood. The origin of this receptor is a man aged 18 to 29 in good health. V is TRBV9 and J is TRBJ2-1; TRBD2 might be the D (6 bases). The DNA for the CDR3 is TGTGCCAGCAGCGTAGAGGGACTGACCTACAATGAGCAGTTCTTC. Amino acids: CASSVEGLTYNEQFF.